The source of this TCR beta chain is a study of T cell responses to AZD1222 COVID-19 vaccine. Background on the study: Second doses that came at about 4 or about 12 weeks were put together.

Clones were sequenced by immunoSEQ multiplex PCR, and TCRdb holds only the in-frame ones, with some missing. The sample has approximately 100,000 clones, around 87% seen once; the top ten hold under 4%. CDR3 length: 16 amino acids. V shed 3 bases, J shed 3 bases, and the junction held 4 bases outside the gene matches. CDR1 and CDR2 from the germline V gene are GTSNPN and SVGIG (reference sequence). This receptor was obtained from an adult in good health. The J gene is TRBJ2-3, the V gene TRBV30, with TRBD2 matching 15 bases. Here the sequenced sample was peripheral blood, taken on day 0 of AZD1222 vaccination. The CDR3 is CAWRRTSGGVTDTQYF. The CDR3 DNA reads TGTGCCTGGAGGCGGACTAGCGGGGGGGTTACAGATACGCAGTATTTT.